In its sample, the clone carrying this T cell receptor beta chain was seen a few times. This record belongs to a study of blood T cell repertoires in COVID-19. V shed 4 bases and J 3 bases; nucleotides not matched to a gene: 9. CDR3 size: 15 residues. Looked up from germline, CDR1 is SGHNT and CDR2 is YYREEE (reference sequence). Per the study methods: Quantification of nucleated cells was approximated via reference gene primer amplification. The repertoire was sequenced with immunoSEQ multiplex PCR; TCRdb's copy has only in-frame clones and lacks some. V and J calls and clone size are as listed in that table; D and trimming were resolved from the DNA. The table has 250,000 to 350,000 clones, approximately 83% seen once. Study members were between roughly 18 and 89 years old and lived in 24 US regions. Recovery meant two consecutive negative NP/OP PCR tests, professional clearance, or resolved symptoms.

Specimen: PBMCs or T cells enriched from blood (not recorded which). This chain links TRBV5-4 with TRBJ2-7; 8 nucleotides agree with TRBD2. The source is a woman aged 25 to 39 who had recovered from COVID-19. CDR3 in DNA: TGTGCCAGCAGCCCCCTGGGCGGGGGGTTCTACGAGCAGTACTTC. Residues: CASSPLGGGFYEQYF.